These 8 T cell receptor beta chains were sequenced from one sample in a study of post-analysis software for immune sequencing data. Broader study findings: TRBV5-6, TRBV5-1 and TRBV20-1 were among four or five TRBV segments more frequent in patients than controls.

For these TCRs, the target antigens are not known. TCR beta cDNA libraries had unique molecular identifiers. TCRdb re-called the PCR reads through MiXCR, storing one row per CDR3 protein. The profile shows more than 450,000 distinct CDR3 sequences, 30% to 40% of them singletons. The specimen was blood. The origin of the receptors is a girl aged 2 to 17 with multiple sclerosis.

This clonotype was seen a handful of times. The V and J genes are TRBV20-1 and TRBJ2-1, with 8 positions matching TRBD1. Germline lookup yields CDR1 DFQATT and CDR2 SNEGSKA (reference sequence). The CDR3 extends over 15 amino acids. After removal of 5 bases from V and 9 bases from J, the junction contained 15 bases not matched to a gene. CDR3 sequence: CSARPDRASLGEQFF. The DNA for the CDR3 is TGCAGTGCTCGTCCGGACAGGGCTTCTTTAGGTGAGCAGTTCTTC.

The V and J genes are TRBV4-1 and TRBJ1-1; possible D gene TRBD1, 5 bases. The germline V gene has CDR1 MGHRA and CDR2 YSYEKL. The CDR3 is made up of 17 amino acids. V gave up 1 base and J gave up 3 bases, with 18 bases separating them. For the CDR3, the DNA is TGCGCCAGCAGCCAAGGGCTACAGGCAATCGTTGACACTGAAGCTTTCTTT. It yields the protein CASSQGLQAIVDTEAFF.

This sequence joins TRBV6-4 and TRBJ2-3, with 11 nucleotides matching TRBD2. Losses at the gene ends were 0 bases for V and 9 bases for J; bases not matched to a gene: 8. The germline gives CDR1 MRHNA, CDR2 SNTAGT. The CDR3 length is 16 residues. CDR3 nucleotides: TGTGCCAGCAGTGACTCTAGCGGGGGGGTTCGATCGACGCAGTATTTT. It encodes CASSDSSGGVRSTQYF.

This clonotype was counted only a few times. CDR3 sequence: CASSPLGESTTGQYF. The CDR3 region has the DNA TGTGCCAGCTCACCACTGGGAGAATCAACTACGGGGCAGTACTTC. The chain links TRBV18 to TRBJ2-7; D is possibly TRBD2 (5 bases). Deletions cut 1 base from V and 9 bases from J, with 19 bases between. Germline V gene lookup returns CDR1 KGHSH and CDR2 LQKENI. There are 15 residues in the CDR3. Variable domain in full (rest from reference TRBV18 and TRBJ2-7): NAGVMQNPRHLVRRRGQEARLRCSPMKGHSHVYWYRQLPEEGLKFMVYLQKENIIDESGMPKERFSAEFPKEGPSILRIQQVVRGDSAAYFCASSPLGESTTGQYFGPGTRLTVT.

The table lists this clonotype with a few counts. The chain recombines TRBV9 with TRBJ2-5; D is perhaps TRBD1 or TRBD2 (5 bases each). The CDR3 spans 14 residues. Per the germline V gene, CDR1 is SGDLS and CDR2 is YYNGEE. V lost 3 bases and J lost 4, with 13 bases in between. CDR3: CASSARGAGETQYF. The CDR3 DNA reads as TGTGCCAGCAGCGCTCGAGGGGCGGGAGAGACCCAGTACTTC.

This clonotype was observed a few times. The chain couples TRBV4-1 to TRBJ2-3, with TRBD2 matching 8 bases. Germline V CDR1 and CDR2: MGHRA, YSYEKL. V was clipped by 0 bases and J by 0 bases; unmatched bases: 14. The CDR3 runs to 20 residues. The CDR3 DNA sequence: TGCGCCAGCAGCCAAGACCGTTCGGTAGCGGGGCCAGCTAGCACAGATACGCAGTATTTT. It is translated as CASSQDRSVAGPASTDTQYF.

The gene calls are TRBV10-3 and TRBJ2-3, with 13 bases identical to TRBD2. The CDR3 length is 16 residues. Looked up from germline, CDR1 is ENHRY and CDR2 is SYGVKD. After removal of 2 bases from V and 2 bases from J, the junction contained 1 base not matched to a gene. The CDR3 DNA follows: TGTGCCATCAGTGAGGGACTAGCGGGAGTCACAGATACGCAGTATTTT. It codes for CAISEGLAGVTDTQYF.

This clonotype appeared a few times. The rearrangement joins TRBV27 to TRBJ1-2; possibly TRBD1 for D (6 bases). V dropped 5 bases and J dropped 8 bases, with 21 bases sitting between them. The germline V gene encodes CDR1 MNHEY and CDR2 SMNVEV (reference sequence). CDR3 length: 15 residues. The CDR3 DNA reads TGTGCCAGCAGTCCAAGGACAGAACCAACTATGGGCTACACCTTC. Translating it yields CASSPRTEPTMGYTF.